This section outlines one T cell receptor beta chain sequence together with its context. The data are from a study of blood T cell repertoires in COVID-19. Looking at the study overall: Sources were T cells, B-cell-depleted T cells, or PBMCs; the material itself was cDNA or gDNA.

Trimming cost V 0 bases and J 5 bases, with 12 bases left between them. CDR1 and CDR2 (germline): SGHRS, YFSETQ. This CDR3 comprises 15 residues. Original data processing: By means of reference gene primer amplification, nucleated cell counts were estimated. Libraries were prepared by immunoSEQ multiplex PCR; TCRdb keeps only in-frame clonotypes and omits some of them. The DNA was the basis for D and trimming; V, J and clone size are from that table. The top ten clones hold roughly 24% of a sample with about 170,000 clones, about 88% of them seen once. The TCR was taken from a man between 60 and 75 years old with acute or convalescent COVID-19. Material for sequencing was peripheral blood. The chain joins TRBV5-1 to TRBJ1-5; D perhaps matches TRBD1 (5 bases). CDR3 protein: CASSLEGRGDQPQHF. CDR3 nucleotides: TGCGCCAGCAGCTTGGAGGGGCGAGGTGATCAGCCCCAGCATTTT.